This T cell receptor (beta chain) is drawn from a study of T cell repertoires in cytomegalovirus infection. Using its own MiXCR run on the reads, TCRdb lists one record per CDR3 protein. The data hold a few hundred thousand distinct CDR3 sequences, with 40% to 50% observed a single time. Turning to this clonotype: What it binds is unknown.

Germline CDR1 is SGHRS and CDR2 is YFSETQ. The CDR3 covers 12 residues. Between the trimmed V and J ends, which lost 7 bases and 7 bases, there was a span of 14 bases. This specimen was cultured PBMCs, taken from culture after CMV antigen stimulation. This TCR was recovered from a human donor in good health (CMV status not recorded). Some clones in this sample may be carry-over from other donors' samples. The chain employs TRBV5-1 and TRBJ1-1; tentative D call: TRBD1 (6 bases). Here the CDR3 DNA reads TGCGCCAGCCGCCGGGACAACCATGAAGCTTTCTTT. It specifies CASRRDNHEAFF.